This is a list of T cell receptor beta chains from one sample in a study of T cells in Graves' hyperthyroidism and ophthalmopathy. MiXCR was run by TCRdb on the multiplex PCR reads, yielding one entry per CDR3 protein. The sample includes hundreds of thousands of distinct CDR3 sequences, around 13% of them seen just once. The sample taken for sequencing was blood. The receptors were gathered from a woman aged 25-40 years with Graves' hyperthyroidism. CDR3s include the opening cysteine and the closing phenylalanine or tryptophan. The order of the fields is J gene, D gene, clone size, V gene, CDR3 DNA, CDR3 protein. A D gene is named only where the DNA matches it firmly. Clone size appears in some rows only: once, few, many, or a class for an expanded clone.

J: TRBJ1-6; D: TRBD1; size: many; V: TRBV20-1; DNA: TGCAGTGCTTATGGACAGGAGGGTAATTCACCCCTCCACTTT; CDR3: CSAYGQEGNSPLHF
J: TRBJ2-4; D: -; size: many; V: TRBV7-3; DNA: TGTGCCAGCAGCTACCGGGACACGGTTGATTTAGCCAACATTCAGTACTTC; CDR3: CASSYRDTVDLANIQYF
J: TRBJ2-2; D: -; size: many; V: TRBV28; DNA: TGTGCCAGCAGTTTAGATGACACCGGGGAGCTGTTTTTT; CDR3: CASSLDDTGELFF
J: TRBJ2-1; D: -; size: -; V: TRBV19; DNA: TGTGCCCCCAGCAGAGAGCAGTTCTTC; CDR3: CAPSREQFF
J: TRBJ2-1; D: -; size: few; V: TRBV9; DNA: TGTGCCAGCAGCGTACAGGTCGACCCGGGGGAGGTCGATGAGCAGTTCTTC; CDR3: CASSVQVDPGEVDEQFF
J: TRBJ1-2; D: -; size: few; V: TRBV12-5; DNA: TGTGCTAGTGGTTTGGTCGTCATTCACTTGATGGCGGCAAGATATGGCTACACCTTC; CDR3: CASGLVVIHLMAARYGYTF
J: TRBJ2-1; D: -; size: many; V: TRBV28; DNA: TGTGCCAGCAGTTTCGGACGCGTCAATGAGCAGTTCTTC; CDR3: CASSFGRVNEQFF
J: TRBJ2-1; D: TRBD2; size: many; V: TRBV9; DNA: TGTGCCAGCAGCGTAGCTCCGGGAGGGAACAATGAGCAGTTCTTC; CDR3: CASSVAPGGNNEQFF
J: TRBJ1-2; D: TRBD1; size: many; V: TRBV6-1; DNA: TGTGCCAGCAGTCGAACACACCTGACCGGGACAGGGGCCGGGGGCTACACCTTC; CDR3: CASSRTHLTGTGAGGYTF
J: TRBJ1-5; D: -; size: few; V: TRBV6-1; DNA: TGTGCCAGCATAGATTGGGACATCAATAGCAATCAGCCCCAGCATTTT; CDR3: CASIDWDINSNQPQHF
J: TRBJ1-5; D: -; size: many; V: TRBV12-3/TRBV12-4; DNA: TGTGCCAGCAGTAGGGCAGGCAGCAATCAGCCCCAGCATTTT; CDR3: CASSRAGSNQPQHF
J: TRBJ2-1; D: TRBD2; size: many; V: TRBV11-2; DNA: TGTGCCAGCAGTTTCCCGGGACTACCTGTCGATGAGCAGTTCTTC; CDR3: CASSFPGLPVDEQFF
J: TRBJ2-6; D: -; size: few; V: TRBV5-6; DNA: TGTGCCAGCAGGTTTGAGATGGGAACGGATCCTGGGGCCAACGTCCTGACTTTC; CDR3: CASRFEMGTDPGANVLTF
J: TRBJ1-6; D: -; size: few; V: TRBV6-1; DNA: TGTGCCAGCAAGTCTTGGGCGGGGAATTCACCCCTCCACTTT; CDR3: CASKSWAGNSPLHF
J: TRBJ1-3; D: TRBD1; size: few; V: TRBV12-3/TRBV12-4; DNA: TGTGCCAGCAGTGCTCGGACAGGGTCTGGAAACACCATATATTTT; CDR3: CASSARTGSGNTIYF
J: TRBJ1-2; D: -; size: -; V: TRBV14; DNA: TGTGCCAGCAGCCAAGACGAAGGCAGGGCTGCTGGCTACACCTTC; CDR3: CASSQDEGRAAGYTF
J: TRBJ1-2; D: -; size: few; V: TRBV7-9; DNA: TGTGCCAGCGGCAACCATAGGGATAACTATGGCTACACCTTC; CDR3: CASGNHRDNYGYTF
J: TRBJ1-1; D: -; size: many; V: TRBV28; DNA: TGTGCCAGCAGTCTTGAGCCCGCGCTGTACACTGAAGCTTTCTTT; CDR3: CASSLEPALYTEAFF
J: TRBJ2-3; D: -; size: few; V: TRBV19; DNA: TGTGCCAGTAGTATAGCGGAAAGCACAGATACGCAGTATTTT; CDR3: CASSIAESTDTQYF
J: TRBJ1-4; D: TRBD1; size: many; V: TRBV2; DNA: TGTGCCAGCAGACGGACAGGGGTTGCAACTAATGAAAAACTGTTTTTT; CDR3: CASRRTGVATNEKLFF
J: TRBJ1-1; D: -; size: many; V: TRBV29-1; DNA: TGCAGCGTTGGGAATCGGGGGGCTAACACTGAAGCTTTCTTT; CDR3: CSVGNRGANTEAFF
J: TRBJ2-1; D: -; size: few; V: TRBV6-1; DNA: TGTGCCAGCGGCGGGACCAAGGTGGGGAATGAGCAGTTCTTC; CDR3: CASGGTKVGNEQFF
J: TRBJ1-1; D: -; size: many; V: TRBV12-3/TRBV12-4; DNA: TGTGCCAGCAGTTTGTGGGGGCAGGGAATGGCTTTCTTT; CDR3: CASSLWGQGMAFF
J: TRBJ2-7; D: -; size: -; V: TRBV4-2; DNA: TGTGCCAGCAGCCAACAGAGAACCTCCTACGAGCAGTACTTC; CDR3: CASSQQRTSYEQYF
J: TRBJ2-1; D: TRBD2; size: few; V: TRBV7-3; DNA: TGTGCCAGCGGCCGACTAGCGGGTGCTTACAATGAGCAGTTCTTC; CDR3: CASGRLAGAYNEQFF
J: TRBJ2-7; D: TRBD1; size: -; V: TRBV4-1; DNA: TGCGCCAGCAGCCCGGGACAGGGGAGGTACGAGCAGTACTTC; CDR3: CASSPGQGRYEQYF
J: TRBJ2-2; D: -; size: few; V: TRBV6-1; DNA: TGTGCCAGCAGTAGACTAGCGAACACCGGGGAGCTGTTTTTT; CDR3: CASSRLANTGELFF
J: TRBJ2-7; D: TRBD2; size: -; V: TRBV28; DNA: TGTGCCAGCAGTTTATTACCCTCTAGCGGGAGTTACGAGCAGTACTTC; CDR3: CASSLLPSSGSYEQYF
J: TRBJ2-5; D: -; size: many; V: TRBV2; DNA: TGTGCCAGCAGCGAAGACGGAGAGACCCAGTACTTC; CDR3: CASSEDGETQYF
J: TRBJ1-2; D: -; size: -; V: TRBV7-2; DNA: TGTGCCAGCAGCTTAGCACAGGAGCATAACTATGGCTACACCTTC; CDR3: CASSLAQEHNYGYTF
J: TRBJ2-3; D: -; size: many; V: TRBV10-3; DNA: TGTGCCATCAGTGACCCTCCAGATACGCAGTATTTT; CDR3: CAISDPPDTQYF
J: TRBJ2-5; D: TRBD1; size: -; V: TRBV6-2/TRBV6-3; DNA: TGTGCCAGCAGTTACTCGATTGCAGGGGGAGAGACCCAGTACTTC; CDR3: CASSYSIAGGETQYF
J: TRBJ2-1; D: TRBD2; size: -; V: TRBV5-1; DNA: TGCGCCAGCAGCTTGGCGGTAGCGGGAGGGGGTGAGCAGTTCTTC; CDR3: CASSLAVAGGGEQFF
J: TRBJ1-1; D: TRBD1; size: -; V: TRBV6-6; DNA: TGTGCCAGCAGTTACTCTGGGACAGGGCTAACCCAAGCTTTCTTT; CDR3: CASSYSGTGLTQAFF
J: TRBJ2-2; D: TRBD2; size: few; V: TRBV6-1; DNA: TGTGCCAGCAGTAGTCTAGCGGGAGTAGCCGGGGAGCTGTTTTTT; CDR3: CASSSLAGVAGELFF
J: TRBJ2-1; D: TRBD2; size: few; V: TRBV4-1; DNA: TGCGCCAGCAGCAGCCCTGCACTAGCGGGTCCCGGTGAGCAGTTCTTC; CDR3: CASSSPALAGPGEQFF
J: TRBJ2-1; D: TRBD1; size: many; V: TRBV11-2; DNA: TGTGCCAGCAGCCAACCGGGACAGGGATCAAATGAGCAGTTCTTC; CDR3: CASSQPGQGSNEQFF
J: TRBJ1-4; D: -; size: once; V: TRBV5-1; DNA: TGCGCCAGCAGCCCCGACAGTGGGCGTGAAAAACTGTTTTTT; CDR3: CASSPDSGREKLFF
J: TRBJ2-7; D: -; size: -; V: TRBV6-2/TRBV6-3; DNA: TGTGCCAGCAGGACTCGCGGTCCAAGATCTTACTTC; CDR3: CASRTRGPRSYF
J: TRBJ2-3; D: -; size: few; V: TRBV6-1; DNA: TGTGCCAGCAGTGACGCAGGGAATCGCATTACGCAGTATTTT; CDR3: CASSDAGNRITQYF